This is a list of T cell receptor beta chains from one sample in a study of cytomegalovirus exposure and HLA in healthy donors. The data were produced by immunoSEQ multiplex PCR, yet TCRdb's version contains in-frame clones alone and is incomplete. The sample holds 90,000 to 100,000 clones; roughly three quarters are singletons and the top ten take around 17%. Sequencing used PBMCs. Receptors originate from a woman aged 55-70 years in good health and CMV-seropositive. Both conserved end residues are part of each CDR3. The D gene is left open where the match is weak. Part of the rows lack a size; the others show once, few, many or a class for expanded clones.

J: TRBJ2-7; size: NA; V: TRBV4-1; D: TRBD1; DNA: TGCGCCAGCAGCCAGGGACAGGGAGCCAAAGCCTACGAGCAGTACTTC; CDR3: CASSQGQGAKAYEQYF
J: TRBJ1-5; size: NA; V: TRBV10-3; D: TRBD1; DNA: TGTGCCACCCAGGATATCAGGGGGCACGAAAGCAATCAGCCCCAGCATTTT; CDR3: CATQDIRGHESNQPQHF
J: TRBJ2-3; size: NA; V: TRBV19; D: TRBD2; DNA: TGTGCCAGTAGCTACAGGTTGGCTAGCGGGTTCAGCACAGATACGCAGTATTTT; CDR3: CASSYRLASGFSTDTQYF
J: TRBJ1-1; size: NA; V: TRBV7-8; D: NA; DNA: TGTGCCAGCAGCGCCGACAGGAGAAACACTGAAGCTTTCTTT; CDR3: CASSADRRNTEAFF
J: TRBJ1-1; size: once; V: TRBV30; D: TRBD1; DNA: TGTGCCGCACCGGGACAGGGGAAGGGGGACACTGAAGCTTTCTTT; CDR3: CAAPGQGKGDTEAFF
J: TRBJ2-7; size: NA; V: TRBV18; D: TRBD1; DNA: TGTGCCAGCTCACCTCGGGACAGGGGGCAATCCAGCGAGCAGTACTTC; CDR3: CASSPRDRGQSSEQYF
J: TRBJ2-1; size: NA; V: TRBV27; D: NA; DNA: TGTGCCAGCAGTTTAGGCCAGGGGGGACTCAATGAGCAGTTCTTC; CDR3: CASSLGQGGLNEQFF
J: TRBJ1-5; size: NA; V: TRBV15; D: NA; DNA: TGTGCCACCAGCAGAGACGGGGGGCTTGAGCCCCAGCATTTT; CDR3: CATSRDGGLEPQHF
J: TRBJ2-1; size: NA; V: TRBV6-5; D: NA; DNA: TGTGCCAGCAGTTACTCGGGGGGTGGGGGGAATGAGCAGTTCTTC; CDR3: CASSYSGGGGNEQFF
J: TRBJ1-2; size: NA; V: TRBV28; D: NA; DNA: TGTGCCAGCAATAAGAGGGGGGGCGCGTACTATGGCTACACCTTC; CDR3: CASNKRGGAYYGYTF
J: TRBJ2-7; size: NA; V: TRBV30; D: TRBD1; DNA: TGTGCCTGGAGTCTGCAGGGGGCTTATTCGGAGCAGTACTTC; CDR3: CAWSLQGAYSEQYF
J: TRBJ1-1; size: NA; V: TRBV9; D: NA; DNA: TGTGCCAGCAGCGTTCTACAGGGTGGAAACACTGAAGCTTTCTTT; CDR3: CASSVLQGGNTEAFF
J: TRBJ1-2; size: NA; V: TRBV5-1; D: NA; DNA: TGCGCCAGCAGCTTGGAGGGGGATGGCTACACCTTC; CDR3: CASSLEGDGYTF
J: TRBJ2-1; size: NA; V: TRBV11-2; D: TRBD2; DNA: TGTGCCAGCAGCCTTCTACTGACTAGCGACTCCTACAATGAGCAGTTCTTC; CDR3: CASSLLLTSDSYNEQFF
J: TRBJ1-2; size: few; V: TRBV27; D: NA; DNA: TGTGCCAGCAGTTTATCGGGATCGTGGGGCGCATCGGCCTACACCTTC; CDR3: CASSLSGSWGASAYTF
J: TRBJ2-5; size: NA; V: TRBV7-2; D: NA; DNA: TGTGCCAGCAGCCGTGGGGCAGGGATCCAAGAGACCCAGTACTTC; CDR3: CASSRGAGIQETQYF
J: TRBJ1-1; size: NA; V: TRBV6-5; D: NA; DNA: TGTGCCAGCAGTTACTCAGCGGGGAACACTGAAGCTTTCTTT; CDR3: CASSYSAGNTEAFF
J: TRBJ2-3; size: few; V: TRBV28; D: TRBD2; DNA: TGTGCCAGCAGCAATAGCGGGACTGGCACAGATACGCAGTATTTT; CDR3: CASSNSGTGTDTQYF
J: TRBJ2-1; size: NA; V: TRBV5-1; D: NA; DNA: TGCGCCAGCAGCTCAGAGGCTACCTACAATGAGCAGTTCTTC; CDR3: CASSSEATYNEQFF
J: TRBJ1-4; size: NA; V: TRBV14; D: TRBD1; DNA: TGTGCCAGCAGCCAACGGCCGCGACAGGGTAGTGAAAAACTGTTTTTT; CDR3: CASSQRPRQGSEKLFF
J: TRBJ2-7; size: few; V: TRBV6-1; D: NA; DNA: TGTGCCAGCAGTGTCGTTCTGGACTCTATGGAAGAGCAGTACTTC; CDR3: CASSVVLDSMEEQYF
J: TRBJ1-1; size: few; V: TRBV6-6; D: NA; DNA: TGTGCCAGTTTACTCGGGACACCGAACACTGAAGCTTTCTTT; CDR3: CASLLGTPNTEAFF
J: TRBJ1-1; size: NA; V: TRBV15; D: NA; DNA: TGTGCCACCAGCAGAGAAGTCCGGAGTGAAGCTTTCTTT; CDR3: CATSREVRSEAFF
J: TRBJ1-5; size: NA; V: TRBV15; D: TRBD1; DNA: TGTGCCACCAGCGGACGCAGGGGGCGGAATAGCAATCAGCCCCAGCATTTT; CDR3: CATSGRRGRNSNQPQHF
J: TRBJ2-2; size: many; V: TRBV2; D: NA; DNA: TGTGCCAGCCGATCAGATAACACCGGGGAGCTGTTTTTT; CDR3: CASRSDNTGELFF
J: TRBJ2-1; size: NA; V: TRBV30; D: NA; DNA: TGTGCCTGGAGTTCGGACAGTCGGAATGAGCAGTTCTTC; CDR3: CAWSSDSRNEQFF
J: TRBJ2-3; size: NA; V: TRBV30; D: TRBD2; DNA: TGTGCCTGGAGTTTAGCGGGGAGCACAGATACGCAGTATTTT; CDR3: CAWSLAGSTDTQYF
J: TRBJ1-5; size: NA; V: TRBV10-3; D: NA; DNA: TGTGCCATCAGTGAGGGTCAGGGGATAAATGAGCCCCAGCATTTT; CDR3: CAISEGQGINEPQHF
J: TRBJ2-5; size: few; V: TRBV27; D: NA; DNA: TGTGCCAGCAGTCAGGGGGAGACCCAGTACTTC; CDR3: CASSQGETQYF
J: TRBJ1-3; size: few; V: TRBV4-2; D: NA; DNA: TGTGCCAGCAGCCAAGAGTCAAGCAGGTTCGGAAACACCATATATTTT; CDR3: CASSQESSRFGNTIYF
J: TRBJ2-1; size: NA; V: TRBV10-2; D: TRBD1; DNA: TGCGCCAGCAGTTCCCCGACAGGGGGCTCCTACAATGAGCAGTTCTTC; CDR3: CASSSPTGGSYNEQFF
J: TRBJ1-2; size: NA; V: TRBV6-5; D: TRBD1; DNA: TGTGCCAGCAGTCTGAGACAGGGGGCGCGGGGCTACACCTTC; CDR3: CASSLRQGARGYTF
J: TRBJ2-7; size: NA; V: TRBV5-1; D: NA; DNA: TGCGCCAGCAGCTTGGGGCTGGGGGGATACGAGCAGTACTTC; CDR3: CASSLGLGGYEQYF
J: TRBJ2-3; size: NA; V: TRBV7-3; D: NA; DNA: TGTGCCAGCAGCTTGGGCCCCAGCACAGATACGCAGTATTTT; CDR3: CASSLGPSTDTQYF
J: TRBJ1-1; size: few; V: TRBV7-9; D: TRBD1; DNA: TGTGCCAGCAGTTTTGACAGGGACACTGAAGCTTTCTTT; CDR3: CASSFDRDTEAFF
J: TRBJ2-7; size: few; V: TRBV5-1; D: NA; DNA: TGCGCCAGCAGCTATTCAGTTGGCTACGAGCAGTACTTC; CDR3: CASSYSVGYEQYF
J: TRBJ2-1; size: few; V: TRBV7-6; D: TRBD2; DNA: TGTGCCAGCAGCCCGAGGGCTAGCGGGGACTCCTACAATGAGCAGTTCTTC; CDR3: CASSPRASGDSYNEQFF
J: TRBJ2-7; size: NA; V: TRBV30; D: NA; DNA: TGTGCCTGGAGTCGGGACTCCCTCGAGCAGTACTTC; CDR3: CAWSRDSLEQYF
J: TRBJ2-5; size: few; V: TRBV7-2; D: NA; DNA: TGTGCCAGCAGCTTGCGGGGAATAGGAGAGACCCAGTACTTC; CDR3: CASSLRGIGETQYF
J: TRBJ2-1; size: once; V: TRBV9; D: TRBD2; DNA: TGTGCCAGCAGCGTTCGGATGACTAGCGGGGGGAAGAATGAGCAGTTCTTC; CDR3: CASSVRMTSGGKNEQFF
J: TRBJ2-1; size: NA; V: TRBV2; D: NA; DNA: TGTGCCAGCAGGGAACAGGGGCGGGGGTACAATGAGCAGTTCTTC; CDR3: CASREQGRGYNEQFF
J: TRBJ1-2; size: NA; V: TRBV5-1; D: TRBD1; DNA: TGCGCCAGCAGCTCTCGACAGGGCGGCTATGGCTACACCTTC; CDR3: CASSSRQGGYGYTF
J: TRBJ2-7; size: NA; V: TRBV2; D: TRBD1; DNA: TGTGCCAGCCGGACAGGTCGGAGCTCCTACGAGCAGTACTTC; CDR3: CASRTGRSSYEQYF
J: TRBJ1-1; size: NA; V: TRBV6-1; D: NA; DNA: TGTGCCAGCAGTGAAGGAATGGCAAACACTGAAGCTTTCTTT; CDR3: CASSEGMANTEAFF
J: TRBJ2-5; size: once; V: TRBV29-1; D: NA; DNA: TGCAGCGTTTACTGGTCAGCGAAGACCCAGTACTTC; CDR3: CSVYWSAKTQYF
J: TRBJ2-7; size: NA; V: TRBV10-2; D: TRBD2; DNA: TGCGCCAGCAGAGATTTCTTTAGCGGGAGGGCCTACGAGCAGTACTTC; CDR3: CASRDFFSGRAYEQYF
J: TRBJ2-4; size: NA; V: TRBV6-5; D: NA; DNA: TGTGCCAGCCTTGACAGAGACCTAGCCAAAAACATTCAGTACTTC; CDR3: CASLDRDLAKNIQYF
J: TRBJ1-5; size: few; V: TRBV7-9; D: TRBD1; DNA: TGTGCCAGCAGCTCAGGGAGGGGACAGGGAAGGAATCAGCCCCAGCATTTT; CDR3: CASSSGRGQGRNQPQHF
J: TRBJ2-3; size: NA; V: TRBV27; D: TRBD2; DNA: TGTGCCAGCAGTGTCATCGGGAGGACAGATACGCAGTATTTT; CDR3: CASSVIGRTDTQYF